Below, 19 T cell receptor beta chains from the same sample are listed, as sequenced in a study of technical replicates of blood from several donors. Generated by immunoSEQ multiplex PCR, the TCRdb table keeps only in-frame clones and is missing some. The sample holds 44,000 or so clones; about 90% are singletons and the top ten take 3.9%. Input material: PBMCs. Receptor source: a human donor in good health. Some clones in this sample may be carry-over from other donors' samples.

Comments on this clone: Within the sample, other DNA sequences also encode this same CDR3. V gene TRBV15 combines with J gene TRBJ2-5; 10 bases agree with TRBD1. The ends lost 5 bases at V and 4 bases at J; junction bases unmatched: 4. CDR1 and CDR2 (germline): LNHNV, YYDKDF (reference sequence). The CDR3 spans 14 residues. The CDR3 reads CATSRDRGGETQYF. For the CDR3, the DNA is TGTGCCACCAGCCGGGACAGGGGAGGAGAGACCCAGTACTTC.

The chain is built from TRBV18 and TRBJ1-1; the D is unclear. Germline V gene data show CDR1 as KGHSH and CDR2 as LQKENI. CDR3 length: 15 amino acids. Trimming cost V 2 bases and J 0 bases, with 10 bases left between them. CDR3 sequence (DNA): TGTGCCAGCTCACCAATAGCAAGCTTGAACACTGAAGCTTTCTTT. This encodes CASSPIASLNTEAFF.

The rearrangement links TRBV5-1 to TRBJ2-7; 9 bases align to TRBD1. Germline CDR1 SGHRS, CDR2 YFSETQ. J gave up 7 bases and V 3 bases, and 14 bases lay outside the gene matches. The CDR3 extends over 16 amino acids. The CDR3 DNA sequence: TGCGCCAGCAGCTCGACGACCGGGACAGGGCGCTGGGAGCAGTACTTC. It translates to CASSSTTGTGRWEQYF.

The rearrangement joins TRBV7-9 to TRBJ2-3; D call uncertain. Trimming shortened V by 5 bases and J by 2 bases, and 5 bases separated the two germline ends. In germline, CDR1 is SEHNR, CDR2 FQNEAQ (reference sequence). This CDR3 region has 12 residues. In DNA, the CDR3 is TGTGCCAGCAGCCAGTTCACAGATACGCAGTATTTT. Its protein product is CASSQFTDTQYF. The full variable domain, in which reference TRBV7-9 and TRBJ2-3 provide the parts outside the CDR3, is DTGVSQNPRHKITKRGQNVTFRCDPISEHNRLYWYRQTLGQGPEFLTYFQNEAQLEKSRLLSDRFSAERPKGSFSTLEIQRTEQGDSAMYLCASSQFTDTQYFGPGTRLTVL.

A single count supports this clone. The V gene is TRBV7-9, the J gene TRBJ2-3; 8 bases fit TRBD1. Germline V gives CDR1 SEHNR, CDR2 FQNEAQ (reference sequence). The CDR3 has 15 amino acids. With 3 bases clipped from V and 5 bases from J, the junction kept 7 bases outside the gene matches. DNA for the CDR3: TGTGCCAGCAGCTTCTCAGGGGGCGCGGGAGATACGCAGTATTTT. Its protein product is CASSFSGGAGDTQYF.

This clone was observed once. Here the CDR3 DNA reads TGCGCCAGCAGCCCCACGCGGGGTTTGACGGAGACCCAGTACTTC. Its protein is CASSPTRGLTETQYF. The rearrangement joins TRBV5-1 to TRBJ2-5; a possible D gene is TRBD2 (6 bases). Germline V gene sequence: CDR1 SGHRS, CDR2 YFSETQ. This CDR3 has 15 residues. Trimming stripped 4 bases from V and 5 bases from J, with 18 bases between.

The rearrangement links TRBV7-2 to TRBJ2-5; the match to TRBD2 covers 8 bases. The CDR3 contains 15 residues. V was clipped by 5 bases and J by 4 bases; unmatched bases: 9. CDR1 and CDR2 from the germline V gene are SGHTA and FQGNSA. CDR3 coding DNA: TGTGCCAGCAGCCCGGAAGGCGGGACTAGAGAGACCCAGTACTTC. Protein sequence: CASSPEGGTRETQYF.

J is TRBJ2-3 and V is TRBV9; D uncertain. The CDR3 covers 12 residues. The germline gives CDR1 SGDLS, CDR2 YYNGEE. Trimming removed 0 bases at V and 6 bases at J, with 5 bases between. In DNA form, the CDR3 reads TGTGCCAGCAGCGTAGCCCATGATACGCAGTATTTT. Translation: CASSVAHDTQYF.

The chain employs TRBV5-1 and TRBJ2-2; tentative D call: TRBD1 (5 bases). CDR3 length equals 14 residues. Trimming shortened V by 1 base and J by 4 bases, and 8 bases separated the two germline ends. Germline V gene data show CDR1 as SGHRS and CDR2 as YFSETQ. In nucleotides, the CDR3 is TGCGCCAGCAGCTTGCAGGGCGGCACCGGGGAGCTGTTTTTT. Residues: CASSLQGGTGELFF.

V gene TRBV6-5 combines with J gene TRBJ2-3; 12 positions match TRBD2. The V gene end was trimmed by 0 bases and the J gene end by 7 bases; junction bases not matched to a gene: 5. This CDR3 comprises 16 residues. Germline CDR1 MNHEY, CDR2 SVGAGI. The CDR3 here is CASSYSSLAGGNTQYF. The CDR3 DNA reads TGTGCCAGCAGTTACTCTTCTCTAGCGGGGGGGAATACGCAGTATTTT.

The CDR3 bases are TGTGCCATCACTGACAGGGGAAGTGGCTACACCTTC. It is translated as CAITDRGSGYTF. The chain combines TRBV10-3 with TRBJ1-2; 8 bases agree with TRBD1. The germline V gene encodes CDR1 ENHRY and CDR2 SYGVKD. CDR3 size: 12 residues. The V gene end was trimmed by 7 bases and the J gene end by 7 bases; junction bases not matched to a gene: 5.

The V call is TRBV6-1, the J call TRBJ1-2; TRBD1 matches 7 bases. The CDR3 has 15 residues. Losses at the gene ends were 5 bases for V and 5 bases for J; bases not matched to a gene: 11. The germline V gene has CDR1 MNHNS and CDR2 SASEGT. The CDR3 region has the DNA TGTGCCAGCAGTCAAGAGGGGGCGCGTAGGTATGGCTACACCTTC. Translated, it gives CASSQEGARRYGYTF.

The chain employs TRBV7-2 and TRBJ2-3; 12 nucleotides line up with TRBD2. The CDR3 is made up of 16 amino acids. Losses at the gene ends were 6 bases for V and 1 base for J; bases not matched to a gene: 5. Germline V gene data show CDR1 as SGHTA and CDR2 as FQGNSA. CDR3 in amino acids: CASRLGLAGRTDTQYF. The CDR3 coding sequence is TGTGCCAGCAGGCTGGGACTAGCGGGTCGCACAGATACGCAGTATTTT.

The chain joins TRBV30 to TRBJ2-1, with D hard to call. Germline CDR1 reads GTSNPN; CDR2 reads SVGIG (reference sequence). The germline V and J ends were trimmed by 4 bases and 6 bases, with 10 bases remaining between them. This CDR3 comprises 12 residues. DNA of the CDR3: TGTGCCTGGATAGGCCCAGGCAATGAGCAGTTCTTC. Translation: CAWIGPGNEQFF.

The chain couples TRBV5-1 to TRBJ2-7; 9 bases align to TRBD2. This CDR3 comprises 15 residues. Germline V gene data show CDR1 as SGHRS and CDR2 as YFSETQ. The V segment lost 2 bases and the J segment 2 bases; nucleotides outside the gene matches: 5. The CDR3 spells CASSFGAGGTYEQYF. Written as DNA, the CDR3 is TGCGCCAGCAGCTTCGGAGCGGGAGGAACCTACGAGCAGTACTTC.

The V call is TRBV9, the J call TRBJ1-1; 8 positions agree with TRBD1. In germline, CDR1 is SGDLS, CDR2 YYNGEE. Unmatched junction bases numbered 6, after V lost 3 bases and J lost 5 bases. The CDR3 extends over 14 amino acids. The CDR3: CASSADRVGTEAFF. CDR3 in DNA: TGTGCCAGCAGCGCGGACAGGGTGGGTACTGAAGCTTTCTTT.

The V gene is TRBV21-1, the J gene TRBJ1-1; TRBD1 was called by the table and not checked on the DNA. TRBV21-1 is marked as a pseudogene. The CDR3 runs to 17 residues. The CDR3 protein is CASSKPSEHRVCAGAFF. The CDR3 DNA reads as TGTGCCAGCAGCAAGCCCTCAGAACACAGGGTGTGCGCCGGAGCTTTCTTT.

The chain has TRBV5-5 and TRBJ1-5; tentative D call: TRBD1 (5 bases). This CDR3 has 15 amino acids. The V gene lost 2 bases and the J gene lost 3 bases, with 12 bases spanning the gap. Germline CDR1 reads SGHKS; CDR2 reads YYEKEE (reference sequence). CDR3: CASSLGGRDNQPQHF. CDR3 nucleotides: TGTGCCAGCAGCTTAGGTGGCAGGGACAATCAGCCCCAGCATTTT. The full variable domain, rest sourced from reference TRBV5-5 and TRBJ1-5, is DAGVTQSPTHLIKTRGQQVTLRCSPISGHKSVSWYQQVLGQGPQFIFQYYEKEERGRGNFPDRFSARQFPNYSSELNVNALLLGDSALYLCASSLGGRDNQPQHFGDGTRLSIL.

This clone was detected once. The chain uses TRBV27 and TRBJ2-1; 13 nucleotides line up with TRBD2. This CDR3 contains 14 residues. Germline-derived CDR1 and CDR2 are MNHEY and SMNVEV (reference sequence). Trimming took 5 bases from V and 8 from J; bases not matched to a gene: 3. The CDR3 region has the DNA TGTGCCAGCAGTGTCACTAGCGGGAGGGATGAGCAGTTCTTC. Translation gives CASSVTSGRDEQFF.